These 19 T cell receptor beta chains were sequenced from one sample in a study of T cells after yellow fever vaccination. TCRdb reanalysed the 5' RACE reads using MiXCR and keeps one entry per CDR3 protein. The table has about 240,000 distinct CDR3 sequences, 6.5% to 8.5% seen once. The sample in question was CD4+ T cells sorted from PBMCs, obtained 15 days after the yellow fever booster vaccination. The receptors derive from a man younger than 40 who received the YFV17D yellow fever vaccine.

V and J are TRBV20-1 and TRBJ2-1, with TRBD2 identical over 12 bases. There are 15 residues in the CDR3. The germline V gene has CDR1 DFQATT and CDR2 SNEGSKA (reference sequence). With V trimmed by 0 bases and J by 7 bases, 4 bases remained unmatched. The CDR3 coding sequence is TGCAGTGCTAGAGATCCACTAGCGGGAGGAAATGAGCAGTTCTTC. As protein: CSARDPLAGGNEQFF.

V is TRBV25-1 and J is TRBJ2-7; D could derive from TRBD1 or TRBD2 (5 bases each). Trimming took 7 bases from V and 0 from J, leaving 10 bases between them. The germline CDR1 and CDR2 sequences are MGHDK and SYGVNS. The CDR3 covers 13 residues. CDR3: CASKWGNSYEQYF. The CDR3 DNA follows: TGTGCCAGCAAGTGGGGGAACTCCTACGAGCAGTACTTC.

This clonotype was recorded many times. The chain combines TRBV21-1 with TRBJ1-4; the table's D call of TRBD1 was not tested on the DNA. TRBV21-1 is a pseudogene. This CDR3 comprises 18 residues. The CDR3 here is CASSKGERGEAYNEKLFF. The CDR3 region has the DNA TGTGCCAGCAGCAAAGGAGAAAGGGGCGAGGCTTATAATGAAAAACTGTTTTTT.

This clonotype was counted many times. This chain joins TRBV13 and TRBJ2-1, with TRBD2 matching over 7 bases. Germline loops: CDR1 PRHDT, CDR2 FYEKMQ (reference sequence). This CDR3 has 17 residues. J lost 4 bases, V lost 2 bases, and 11 bases had no gene match. This CDR3 is CASSLFVGGSRYNEQFF. CDR3 DNA sequence: TGTGCCAGCAGCTTATTCGTGGGCGGGAGCAGGTACAATGAGCAGTTCTTC.

This clonotype was observed at least ten times. This chain connects TRBV18 to TRBJ2-5; D not resolved. Germline CDR1 KGHSH, CDR2 LQKENI. This CDR3 is built from 11 residues. V lost 2 bases to trimming and J lost 5 bases, with 3 bases between them. The CDR3 sequence is CASSPAETQYF. CDR3 coding DNA: TGTGCCAGCTCACCAGCGGAGACCCAGTACTTC.

This clonotype was picked up a small number of times. This chain uses TRBV3-1 with TRBJ2-1; D remains ambiguous. The length of the CDR3 is 16 residues. Trimming took 0 bases from V and 2 from J, leaving 11 bases between them. Per the germline V gene, CDR1 is LGHDT and CDR2 is YNNKEL (reference sequence). The CDR3 reads CASSQDGRFPYNEQFF. CDR3 coding DNA: TGTGCCAGCAGCCAAGATGGGCGTTTCCCCTACAATGAGCAGTTCTTC.

The genes are TRBV5-4 and TRBJ2-3, with D perhaps matching TRBD2 (5 bases). The length of the CDR3 is 14 residues. Germline CDR1 is SGHNT and CDR2 is YYREEE (reference sequence). V lost 7 bases and J 7 bases, leaving 19 bases between the germline ends. The CDR3 here is CASGSDPLANTQYF. CDR3 in DNA: TGTGCCAGCGGGAGTGACCCCCTGGCCAATACGCAGTATTTT.

This clonotype was seen ten or more times. The chain joins TRBV6-5 to TRBJ1-1; no clear D. Germline CDR1 MNHEY, CDR2 SVGAGI. Trimming took 2 bases from V and 2 from J, leaving 3 bases between them. CDR3 length equals 12 residues. The CDR3 sequence: CASSYRNTEAFF. The CDR3 nucleotides read TGTGCCAGCAGTTACCGAAACACTGAAGCTTTCTTT.

This clonotype occurred a few times. The chain combines TRBV30 with TRBJ2-1; no clear D. Per the germline V gene, CDR1 is GTSNPN and CDR2 is SVGIG (reference sequence). The CDR3 runs to 12 residues. Trimming stripped 3 bases from V and 12 bases from J, with 15 bases between. The CDR3 is CAWSAPNEWQFF. CDR3 DNA sequence: TGTGCCTGGAGCGCCCCCAATGAGTGGCAGTTCTTC.

This clonotype was seen a handful of times. The chain uses TRBV12-5 and TRBJ2-4; 12 nucleotides align to TRBD2. The CDR3 is made up of 15 amino acids. In germline, CDR1 is LGHNT, CDR2 FRNRAP. Losses at the gene ends were 6 bases for V and 7 bases for J; bases not matched to a gene: 7. The CDR3 nucleotides read TGTGCTAGTGGCGCGGTTACTAGCGGGAGGAACATTCAGTACTTC. It codes for CASGAVTSGRNIQYF.

In its sample, this clonotype was seen a few times. The chain links TRBV6-5 to TRBJ2-6, with D perhaps TRBD1 (6 bases). The CDR3 is 14 amino acids. V dropped 4 bases and J dropped 5 bases, with 9 bases sitting between them. Per the germline V gene, CDR1 is MNHEY and CDR2 is SVGAGI. The CDR3 sequence: CASSLGHRANVLTF. CDR3 nucleotides: TGTGCCAGCAGTTTGGGACACCGGGCCAACGTCCTGACTTTC.

The chain recombines TRBV20-1 with TRBJ1-6; perhaps TRBD1 as D (6 bases). This CDR3 is 15 amino acids long. CDR1 DFQATT and CDR2 SNEGSKA come from the germline V gene (reference sequence). Trimming pared 5 bases from V and 9 bases from J, leaving 20 bases between. In DNA, the CDR3 is TGCAGTGCTGCCCAGGGCGGGGGCATAGGTTCACCCCTCCACTTT. Residues: CSAAQGGGIGSPLHF.

The V and J genes are TRBV12-3 or TRBV12-4 and TRBJ2-7; TRBD2 is a possible D gene (6 bases). V gave up 9 bases and J gave up 6 bases, with 15 bases separating them. This CDR3 has 12 residues. Written as DNA, the CDR3 is TGTGCCAGTGGACTAACTCGGGGCGAGCAGTACTTC. Translating it yields CASGLTRGEQYF.

This clonotype has only a few counts. The J gene is TRBJ1-6, the V gene TRBV6-1; D may be TRBD1 (5 bases). Looked up from germline, CDR1 is MNHNS and CDR2 is SASEGT. The V end lost 2 bases, the J end lost 0 bases, and 14 bases lay between the germline ends. The CDR3 is 18 amino acids. The CDR3 loop is CASSELVLGGSYNSPLHF. The DNA of the CDR3 is TGTGCCAGCAGTGAACTAGTGCTTGGGGGCTCCTATAATTCACCCCTCCACTTT.

The chain has TRBV5-1 and TRBJ2-3; D may correspond to TRBD1 or TRBD2 (5 bases each). V lost 7 bases to trimming and J lost 6 bases, with 18 bases between them. The germline gives CDR1 SGHRS, CDR2 YFSETQ. The CDR3 consists of 14 residues. The CDR3 bases are TGCGCCAGCGCTAAGGGGCCCGCGGGTGATACGCAGTATTTT. This translates into CASAKGPAGDTQYF.

V usage is TRBV29-1 and J usage is TRBJ2-7; 10 nucleotides agree with TRBD2. Germline trimming cut 4 bases from V and 3 bases from J; bases unmatched to any gene: 6. CDR1 and CDR2 from the germline V gene are SQVTM and ANQGSEA. The CDR3 sequence is 14 residues long. The CDR3 nucleotides are TGCAGCGTTGGAAAAGGACTAGCGGACTACGAGCAGTACTTC. Its translation is CSVGKGLADYEQYF.

This clonotype was detected ten times or more. The J gene is TRBJ2-5, the V gene TRBV20-1; D possibly matches TRBD1 or TRBD2 (5 bases each). The CDR3 length is 14 residues. The germline gives CDR1 DFQATT, CDR2 SNEGSKA (reference sequence). The V end lost 1 base, the J end lost 3 bases, and 12 bases lay between the germline ends. The CDR3 here is CSARAGTAKETQYF. The CDR3 nucleotides are TGCAGTGCTAGAGCCGGGACGGCCAAAGAGACCCAGTACTTC.

The table lists this clonotype with many counts. The chain carries TRBV29-1 and TRBJ1-1, with D unclear. The germline V and J ends were trimmed by 7 bases and 1 base, with 13 bases remaining between them. The CDR3 is 13 residues long. Germline-derived CDR1 and CDR2 are SQVTM and ANQGSEA. The CDR3 DNA is TGCAGCGCCCTTGCCCCTCCGAACACTGAAGCTTTCTTT. Protein sequence: CSALAPPNTEAFF.

This clonotype has more than one count but fewer than ten. The chain carries TRBV20-1 and TRBJ2-7, with D possibly matching TRBD2 (5 bases). V lost 0 bases, J lost 2 bases, and 11 bases lay in between. The CDR3 is 14 amino acids. Germline lookup yields CDR1 DFQATT and CDR2 SNEGSKA (reference sequence). Here the CDR3 reads CSARDFRTPYEQYF. For the CDR3, the DNA is TGCAGTGCTAGAGATTTTAGGACTCCCTACGAGCAGTACTTC.